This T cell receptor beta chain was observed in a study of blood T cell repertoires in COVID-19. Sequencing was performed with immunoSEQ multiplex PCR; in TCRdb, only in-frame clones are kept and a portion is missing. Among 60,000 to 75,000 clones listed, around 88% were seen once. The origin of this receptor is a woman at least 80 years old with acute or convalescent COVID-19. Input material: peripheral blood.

The CDR3 DNA sequence: TGTGCCAGCAGCCAAACTAGCGGGGCTGAATATTTT. Protein: CASSQTSGAEYF. The chain couples TRBV3-1 (or the pseudogene TRBV3-2) to TRBJ2-3; 10 bases map to TRBD2. The CDR3 is 12 amino acids. V was pared by 2 bases and J by 15 bases, with 5 bases of the junction left unmatched. Per germline, CDR1 LGHDT and CDR2 YNNKEL (reference sequence).